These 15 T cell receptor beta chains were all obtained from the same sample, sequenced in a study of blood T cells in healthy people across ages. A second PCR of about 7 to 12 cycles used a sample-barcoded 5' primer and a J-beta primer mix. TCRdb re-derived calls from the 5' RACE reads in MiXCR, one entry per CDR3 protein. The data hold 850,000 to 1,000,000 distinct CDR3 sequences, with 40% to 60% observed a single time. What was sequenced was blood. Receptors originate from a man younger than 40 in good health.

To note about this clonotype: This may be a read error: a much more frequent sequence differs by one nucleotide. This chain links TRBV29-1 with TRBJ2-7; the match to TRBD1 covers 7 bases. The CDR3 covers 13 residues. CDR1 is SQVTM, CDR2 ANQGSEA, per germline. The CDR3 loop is CSVGQGPPYEQNF. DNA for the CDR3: TGCAGCGTTGGACAGGGACCTCCCTACGAGCAGAACTTC.

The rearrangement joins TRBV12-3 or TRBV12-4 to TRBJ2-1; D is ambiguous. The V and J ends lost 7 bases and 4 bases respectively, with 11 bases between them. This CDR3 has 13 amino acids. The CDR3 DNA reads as TGTGCCAGCACCACTCGGAGTTACAATGAGCAGTTCTTC. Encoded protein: CASTTRSYNEQFF.

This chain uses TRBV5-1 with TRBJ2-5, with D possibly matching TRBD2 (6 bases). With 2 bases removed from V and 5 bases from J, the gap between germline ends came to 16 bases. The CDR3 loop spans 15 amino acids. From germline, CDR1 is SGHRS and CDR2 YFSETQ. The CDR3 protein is CASSLPGGNRETQYF. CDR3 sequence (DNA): TGCGCCAGCAGCTTACCCGGGGGTAATAGGGAGACCCAGTACTTC.

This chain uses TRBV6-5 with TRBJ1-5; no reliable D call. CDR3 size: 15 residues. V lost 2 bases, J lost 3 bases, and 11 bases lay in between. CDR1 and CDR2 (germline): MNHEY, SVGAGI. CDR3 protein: CASSYRAKPNQPQHF. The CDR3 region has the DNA TGTGCCAGCAGTTACCGGGCAAAACCCAATCAGCCCCAGCATTTT.

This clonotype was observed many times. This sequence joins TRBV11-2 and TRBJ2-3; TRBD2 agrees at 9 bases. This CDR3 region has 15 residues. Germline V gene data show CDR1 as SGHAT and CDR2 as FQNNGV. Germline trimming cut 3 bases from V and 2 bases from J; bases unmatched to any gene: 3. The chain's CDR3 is CASSFSGGYTDTQYF. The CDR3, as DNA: TGTGCCAGCAGCTTCAGCGGGGGGTACACAGATACGCAGTATTTT.

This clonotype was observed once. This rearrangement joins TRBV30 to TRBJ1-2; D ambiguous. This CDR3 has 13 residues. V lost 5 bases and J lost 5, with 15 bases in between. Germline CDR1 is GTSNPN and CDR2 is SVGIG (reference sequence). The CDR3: CAWAVLTRYGYTF. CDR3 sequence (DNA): TGTGCCTGGGCAGTACTGACCCGTTATGGCTACACCTTC.

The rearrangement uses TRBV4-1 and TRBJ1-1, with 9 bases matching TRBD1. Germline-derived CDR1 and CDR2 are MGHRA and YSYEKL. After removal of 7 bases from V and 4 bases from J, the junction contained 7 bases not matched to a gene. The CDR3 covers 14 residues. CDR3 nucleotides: TGCGCCAGCAATCGCGGGACAGGGAGCACTGAAGCTTTCTTT. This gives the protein CASNRGTGSTEAFF.

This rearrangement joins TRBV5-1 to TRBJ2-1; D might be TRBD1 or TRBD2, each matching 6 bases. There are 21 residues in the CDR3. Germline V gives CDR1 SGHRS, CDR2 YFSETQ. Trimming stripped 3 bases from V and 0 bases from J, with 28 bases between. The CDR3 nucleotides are TGCGCCAGCAGCTCATTCTTTGGCGGGACAATTTTTAACAGCTCCTACAATGAGCAGTTCTTC. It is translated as CASSSFFGGTIFNSSYNEQFF.

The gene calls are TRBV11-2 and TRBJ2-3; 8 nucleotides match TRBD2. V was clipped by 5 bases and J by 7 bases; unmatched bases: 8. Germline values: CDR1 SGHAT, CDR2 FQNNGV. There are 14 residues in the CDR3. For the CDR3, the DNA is TGTGCCAGCAGCCGGGGGGGGGCGGTGAATACGCAGTATTTT. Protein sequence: CASSRGGAVNTQYF.

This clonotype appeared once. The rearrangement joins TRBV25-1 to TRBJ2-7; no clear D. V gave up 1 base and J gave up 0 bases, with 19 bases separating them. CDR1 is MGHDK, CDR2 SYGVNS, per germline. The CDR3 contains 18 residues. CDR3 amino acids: CASSEWPPKGESSYEQYF. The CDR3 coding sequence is TGTGCCAGCAGTGAATGGCCCCCAAAAGGAGAATCCTCCTACGAGCAGTACTTC.

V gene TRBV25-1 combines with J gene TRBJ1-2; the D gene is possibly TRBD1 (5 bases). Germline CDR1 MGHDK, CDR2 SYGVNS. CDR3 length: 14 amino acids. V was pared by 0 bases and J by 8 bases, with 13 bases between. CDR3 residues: CASSEYPGGVGYTF. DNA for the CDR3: TGTGCCAGCAGTGAATACCCGGGAGGGGTCGGCTACACCTTC.

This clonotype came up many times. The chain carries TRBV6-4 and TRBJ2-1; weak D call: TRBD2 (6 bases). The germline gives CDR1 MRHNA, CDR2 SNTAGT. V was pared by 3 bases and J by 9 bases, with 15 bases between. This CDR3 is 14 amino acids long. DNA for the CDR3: TGTGCCAGCAGTGAAGACGGGGAGGTTGGTGAGCAGTTCTTC. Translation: CASSEDGEVGEQFF.

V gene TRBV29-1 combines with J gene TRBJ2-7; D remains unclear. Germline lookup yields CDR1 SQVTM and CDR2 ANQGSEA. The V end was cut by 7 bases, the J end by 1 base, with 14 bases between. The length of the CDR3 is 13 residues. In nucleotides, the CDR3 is TGCAGCGATGCAATCGGCCTATCCTACGAGCAGTACTTC. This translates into CSDAIGLSYEQYF.

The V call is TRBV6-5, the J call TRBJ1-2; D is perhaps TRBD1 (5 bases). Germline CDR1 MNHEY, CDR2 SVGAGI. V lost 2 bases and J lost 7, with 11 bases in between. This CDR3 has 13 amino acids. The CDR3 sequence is CASSYGGEGGYTF. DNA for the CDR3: TGTGCCAGCAGTTACGGAGGGGAAGGTGGCTACACCTTC.

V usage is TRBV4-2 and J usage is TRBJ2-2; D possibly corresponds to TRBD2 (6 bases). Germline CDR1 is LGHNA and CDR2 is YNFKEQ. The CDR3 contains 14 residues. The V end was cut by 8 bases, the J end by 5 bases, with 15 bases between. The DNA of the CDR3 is TGTGCCAGCGGCTCGGAGGGGCGGACCGGGGAGCTGTTTTTT. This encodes CASGSEGRTGELFF.